This is a list of T cell receptor beta chains from one sample in a study of T-cell reconstitution after alpha-beta-depleted transplantation in children. TCRdb reprocessed the PCR reads via MiXCR and lists one record per CDR3 protein. The sample has roughly 300,000 distinct CDR3 sequences; over 9% are singletons. This material consisted of PBMCs from the stem cell graft donor, taken from the stem cell graft. All receptors come from a human donor who donated a stem cell graft to a child with acute lymphoblastic leukemia. CDR3s include the opening cysteine and the closing phenylalanine or tryptophan. The D gene is left open where the match is weak. Size values are once, few and many counts, or a class for expanded clones, and some rows have none.

clone size	D gene	J gene	V gene	CDR3 DNA	CDR3 protein
few	.	TRBJ2-7	TRBV5-1	TGCGCCAGCAGCTTGGGCGGGACCCCTAGGGAGCAGTACTTC	CASSLGGTPREQYF
many	TRBD2	TRBJ2-5	TRBV12-3/TRBV12-4	TGTGCCTTCAGTTTATATCGGCTAGCGGGAGTTGGGGGCCAAGAGACCCAGTACTTC	CAFSLYRLAGVGGQETQYF
few	TRBD2	TRBJ2-7	TRBV29-1	TGCACCATAGGGCTAGCGGGTGAGCAGTACTTC	CTIGLAGEQYF
few	.	TRBJ2-1	TRBV11-2	TGTGCCAGCAGCTTATCGGCAGGGGCATACAATGAGCAGTTCTTC	CASSLSAGAYNEQFF
.	.	TRBJ2-5	TRBV5-6	TGTGCCAGCAGCTTGGCGGCCCTAGCTGTGGAGACCCAGTACTTC	CASSLAALAVETQYF
.	TRBD2	TRBJ2-7	TRBV9	TGTGCCAGCAGCGTAACGAGCGGGAGTTACGAGCAGTACTTC	CASSVTSGSYEQYF
many	TRBD1	TRBJ1-2	TRBV6-1	TGTGCCAGCAGGGAAACAGGGGGAACCTATGGCTACACCTTC	CASRETGGTYGYTF
.	TRBD1	TRBJ1-4	TRBV4-2	TGTGCCAGCAGCCAAGACAGACAGGGCGGTCGACTGTTTTTT	CASSQDRQGGRLFF
few	.	TRBJ2-3	TRBV2	TGTGCCAGCAGGGAGGAGGCAGATACGCAGTATTTT	CASREEADTQYF
few	.	TRBJ2-1	TRBV11-2	TGTGCCAGCATTGAAGGCCGTGGGCTCGGGGGTGAGCAGTTCTTC	CASIEGRGLGGEQFF
few	TRBD2	TRBJ2-5	TRBV5-1	TGCGCCAGCAGCCCCGGGGCCCTACTAGCGGGATTGGTGGAGACCCAGTACTTC	CASSPGALLAGLVETQYF
.	TRBD2	TRBJ2-1	TRBV29-1	TGCAGCGTTGGCATGACTAGCGGGAGAGGCAATGAGCAGTTCTTC	CSVGMTSGRGNEQFF
.	.	TRBJ2-1	TRBV27	TGTGCCAGCAGTCCCCTATATAGCGAGATTAACCTCAATGAGCAGTTCTTC	CASSPLYSEINLNEQFF
.	.	TRBJ2-6	TRBV6-5	TGTGCCAGCAGTTGGTCAGGCCAGGGTTCTGGGGCCAACGTCCTGACTTTC	CASSWSGQGSGANVLTF
many	TRBD1	TRBJ1-1	TRBV10-3	TGTGCCATCGGACAGGCTCTCATGAACACTGAAGCTTTCTTT	CAIGQALMNTEAFF
many	.	TRBJ2-7	TRBV7-9	TGTGCCAGCAGCTTGGAAGCTCTTAGAGGCTACGAGCAGTACTTC	CASSLEALRGYEQYF
few	TRBD1	TRBJ1-1	TRBV7-9	TGTGCCAGCAGCCCTTATCCAAGGACAGGCAGAGGCACTGAAGCTTTCTTT	CASSPYPRTGRGTEAFF
few	TRBD2	TRBJ2-1	TRBV29-1	TGCAGCGCCTTACTAGCGGGAGGGAGCGATGAGCAGTTCTTC	CSALLAGGSDEQFF
.	TRBD2	TRBJ2-5	TRBV28	TGTGCCAGCAGTCCCCTGACTAGCGGGAAATTCCAAGAGACCCAGTACTTC	CASSPLTSGKFQETQYF
.	.	TRBJ2-7	TRBV5-5	TGTGCCAGCAGCACGCACAACTACGAGCAGTACTTC	CASSTHNYEQYF
few	.	TRBJ2-5	TRBV27	TGTGCCAGCAGGGCAGAAGAGACCCAGTACTTC	CASRAEETQYF
few	.	TRBJ2-3	TRBV7-9	TGTGCCAGCAGCTTAGAGCCACTACCGACGCAGTATTTT	CASSLEPLPTQYF
.	TRBD2	TRBJ2-1	TRBV6-2/TRBV6-3	TGTGCCAGCAGTTACTCGCTGACTAGCGGGGACTACAATGAGCAGTTCTTC	CASSYSLTSGDYNEQFF
few	.	TRBJ1-1	TRBV12-3/TRBV12-4	TGTGCCAGCAGTTTACAGGGAGGAGGCACTGAAGCTTTCTTT	CASSLQGGGTEAFF
.	TRBD2	TRBJ2-7	TRBV29-1	TGCAGCGTTGAGGGGGGTAGCGGGAGGAACCACGAGCAGTACTTC	CSVEGGSGRNHEQYF
few	TRBD1	TRBJ1-1	TRBV5-1	TGCGCCACCGGTACAGGGGAGGACACTGAAGCTTTCTTT	CATGTGEDTEAFF
few	.	TRBJ2-6	TRBV10-3	TGTGCCATCACCGGCGCGGAGTCGTCCTCTGGGGCCAACGTCCTGACTTTC	CAITGAESSSGANVLTF
few	TRBD1	TRBJ2-3	TRBV2	TGTGCCAGCAGTGGGGAAGGGACAGCCTCAGATACGCAGTATTTT	CASSGEGTASDTQYF
.	.	TRBJ2-3	TRBV5-6	TGTGCCAGCGCCCCCGAAGTGCTCCAGGATACGCAGTATTTT	CASAPEVLQDTQYF
.	.	TRBJ2-7	TRBV3-1	TGTGCCAGCAGCCAAGACTGGTCGGAGGTCTCCTACGAGCAGTACTTC	CASSQDWSEVSYEQYF
.	.	TRBJ2-1	TRBV28	TGTGCCAGCAGTTCCTATAGCCGGAGTATCGACAATGAGCAGTTCTTC	CASSSYSRSIDNEQFF
many	TRBD1	TRBJ1-1	TRBV4-1	TGCGCCAGCAGCCATCTCGTCCCGGGACAGGGAAAGGGCACTGAAGCTTTCTTT	CASSHLVPGQGKGTEAFF
few	.	TRBJ2-3	TRBV21-1	TGTGCCAGCAGCAAAAGTGGACTCACAGATACGCAGTATTTT	CASSKSGLTDTQYF
few	TRBD2	TRBJ2-3	TRBV7-2	TGTGCCAGCAGCTTCAGGAGCGGGAGGGCTGTGGATACGCAGTATTTT	CASSFRSGRAVDTQYF
few	TRBD2	TRBJ2-5	TRBV7-9	TGTGCCAGCAGCTGGTCCGGGACTACACAAGAGACCCAGTACTTC	CASSWSGTTQETQYF
.	TRBD2	TRBJ2-2	TRBV12-3/TRBV12-4	TGTGCCAGCAGTTTGGGACTAGCGGGAGGATCCACCGGGGAGCTGTTTTTT	CASSLGLAGGSTGELFF
.	.	TRBJ2-2	TRBV12-3/TRBV12-4	TGTGCCAGCAGTGGGGGGGGCGGCCTCAACACCGGGGAGCTGTTTTTT	CASSGGGGLNTGELFF
.	.	TRBJ2-4	TRBV24-1	TGTGCCACCGCCTGGGGGCAGGGCCTAGCCAAAAACATTCAGTACTTC	CATAWGQGLAKNIQYF
few	.	TRBJ2-1	TRBV10-3	TGTGCCATCAGGGACAGAGACAATGAGCAGTTCTTC	CAIRDRDNEQFF
many	.	TRBJ2-7	TRBV6-2/TRBV6-3	TGTGCCAGCAGTGGCCCGAGGAGGCCCGTAACCTACGAGCAGTACTTC	CASSGPRRPVTYEQYF
.	TRBD2	TRBJ2-1	TRBV6-2/TRBV6-3	TGTGCCAGTCGAAGCGGGAGTATATCCTACAATGAGCAGTTCTTC	CASRSGSISYNEQFF